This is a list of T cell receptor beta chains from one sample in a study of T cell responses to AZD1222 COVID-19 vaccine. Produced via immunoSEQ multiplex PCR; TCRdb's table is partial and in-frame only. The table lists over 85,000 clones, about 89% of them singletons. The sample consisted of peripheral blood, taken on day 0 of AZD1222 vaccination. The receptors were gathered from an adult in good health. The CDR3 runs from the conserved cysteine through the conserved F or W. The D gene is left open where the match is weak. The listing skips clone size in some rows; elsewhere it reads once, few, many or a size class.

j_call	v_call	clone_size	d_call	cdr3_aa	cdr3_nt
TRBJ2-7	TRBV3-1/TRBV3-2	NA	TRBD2	CASSQYRTGHPGTSGLEQYF	TGTGCCAGCAGCCAGTACCGGACAGGTCACCCCGGGACTAGCGGGTTGGAGCAGTACTTC
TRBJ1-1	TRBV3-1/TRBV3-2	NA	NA	CASSLRMNTEAFF	TGTGCCAGCAGCCTCCGGATGAACACTGAAGCTTTCTTT
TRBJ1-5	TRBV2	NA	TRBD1	CASRERRDRSNQPQHF	TGTGCCAGCAGAGAACGCCGGGACAGGAGTAATCAGCCCCAGCATTTT
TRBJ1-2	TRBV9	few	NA	CASSTNPNFGYTF	TGTGCCAGCAGCACAAATCCAAATTTCGGCTACACCTTC
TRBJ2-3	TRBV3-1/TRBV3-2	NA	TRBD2	CASSQRQAGGAQGDTQYF	TGTGCCAGCAGCCAAAGGCAGGCGGGAGGGGCCCAGGGAGATACGCAGTATTTT
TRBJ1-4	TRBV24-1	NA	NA	CATSEAGQVNEKLFF	TGTGCCACCAGTGAGGCGGGGCAGGTTAATGAAAAACTGTTTTTT
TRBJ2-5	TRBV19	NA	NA	CASSSTGDSYQETQYF	TGTGCCAGTAGTAGTACCGGGGATTCGTACCAAGAGACCCAGTACTTC
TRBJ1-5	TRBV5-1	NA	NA	CASSLDPNQPQHF	TGCGCCAGCAGCTTGGATCCTAATCAGCCCCAGCATTTT
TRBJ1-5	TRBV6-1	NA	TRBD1	CASSEMDRGINQPQHF	TGTGCCAGCAGTGAGATGGACAGGGGGATCAATCAGCCCCAGCATTTT
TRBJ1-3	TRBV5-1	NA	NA	CASSLFLGGDLSGNTIYF	TGCGCCAGCAGCTTGTTCCTCGGGGGGGACCTCTCTGGAAACACCATATATTTT
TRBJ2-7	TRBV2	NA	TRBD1	CASSSDRVGLYEQYF	TGTGCCAGCAGTTCCGACAGGGTAGGCTTGTACGAGCAGTACTTC
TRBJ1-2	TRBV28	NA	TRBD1	CASSPMGQGIDTF	TGTGCCAGCAGTCCCATGGGACAGGGGATCGACACCTTC
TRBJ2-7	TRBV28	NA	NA	CACGGDPPYEQYF	TGTGCCTGCGGAGGAGACCCGCCCTACGAGCAGTACTTC
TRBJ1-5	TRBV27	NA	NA	CASSQGQSVANQPQHF	TGTGCCAGCAGCCAGGGGCAGTCCGTCGCCAATCAGCCCCAGCATTTT
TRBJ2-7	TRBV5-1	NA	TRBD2	CASSLGTSSYEQYF	TGCGCCAGCAGCTTGGGGACTAGCTCTTACGAGCAGTACTTC
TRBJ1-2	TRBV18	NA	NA	CASSPVGAGIDYGYTF	TGTGCCAGCTCACCCGTAGGGGCAGGGATCGACTATGGCTACACCTTC
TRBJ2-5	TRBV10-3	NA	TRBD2	CAISGTSGINQETQYF	TGTGCCATCAGCGGGACTAGCGGGATTAACCAAGAGACCCAGTACTTC
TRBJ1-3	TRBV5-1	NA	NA	CASSPPAASGNTIYF	TGCGCCAGCAGCCCCCCGGCGGCCTCTGGAAACACCATATATTTT
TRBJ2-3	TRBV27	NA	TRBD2	CASSPGTIFRSTQYF	TGTGCCAGCAGTCCCGGGACTATTTTTAGAAGTACGCAGTATTTT
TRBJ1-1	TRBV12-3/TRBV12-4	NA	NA	CASSPDATEAFF	TGTGCCAGCAGCCCCGATGCTACTGAAGCTTTCTTT
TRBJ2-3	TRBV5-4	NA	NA	CASSLDPGRGADTQYF	TGTGCCAGCAGCTTGGATCCGGGCAGGGGGGCAGATACGCAGTATTTT
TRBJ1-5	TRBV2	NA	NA	CASKRDSNQPQHF	TGTGCCAGCAAGCGGGATTCAAATCAGCCCCAGCATTTT
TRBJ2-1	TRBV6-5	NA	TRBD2	CASSWTSGGSYNEQFF	TGTGCCAGCAGTTGGACTAGCGGGGGCTCCTACAATGAGCAGTTCTTC
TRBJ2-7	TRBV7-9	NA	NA	CASSPLLGGEQYF	TGTGCCAGCAGCCCATTATTGGGGGGCGAGCAGTACTTC
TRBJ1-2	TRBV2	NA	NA	CASSVQGPRYGYTF	TGTGCCAGCAGTGTCCAGGGACCCCGCTATGGCTACACCTTC
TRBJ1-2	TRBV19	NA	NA	CASSIPGLTYGYTF	TGTGCCAGTAGTATCCCGGGACTGACCTATGGCTACACCTTC